Presented here are 7 T cell receptor beta chains from one specimen sequenced in a study of PD-1 blockade in classical Hodgkin lymphoma. Here immunoSEQ multiplex PCR was the method, and the copy in TCRdb shows in-frame clones only, minus some. The table shows more than 140,000 clones, with just under 80% occurring only once. With no exception, relapse followed autologous stem cell transplantation in all patients, and brentuximab vedotin exposure varied. The sample was peripheral blood mononuclear cells (PBMCs), taken before the second cycle of nivolumab. The receptors stem from a human donor with classical Hodgkin lymphoma.

This clone came up a few times. The CDR3: CASSLLQGAGYTF. Written as DNA, the CDR3 is TGTGCCAGCAGCTTGCTCCAGGGGGCTGGCTACACCTTC. V usage is TRBV5-4 and J usage is TRBJ1-2; TRBD1 matches 8 bases. Germline values: CDR1 SGHNT, CDR2 YYREEE (reference sequence). The V gene end was trimmed by 1 base and the J gene end by 7 bases; junction bases not matched to a gene: 3. CDR3 size: 13 residues.

J is TRBJ1-3 and V is TRBV7-9, with D perhaps matching TRBD1 (5 bases). The CDR3 runs to 18 residues. CDR1 and CDR2 (germline): SEHNR, FQNEAQ (reference sequence). Trimming shortened V by 1 base and J by 0 bases, and 16 bases separated the two germline ends. CDR3 sequence (DNA): TGTGCCAGCAGCTTAGGTTTTAAGACAGAAGACTCTGGAAACACCATATATTTT. Protein sequence: CASSLGFKTEDSGNTIYF.

The rearrangement links TRBV18 to TRBJ1-5; 9 bases fit TRBD1. The CDR3 totals 16 residues. CDR1 and CDR2 from the germline V gene are KGHSH and LQKENI. V dropped 2 bases and J dropped 3; count of bases not matched to a gene: 5. This CDR3 reads CASSPGTGGLNQPQHF. In DNA, the CDR3 is TGTGCCAGCTCACCAGGAACAGGGGGCCTCAATCAGCCCCAGCATTTT.

This clone is a singleton in its sample. The chain joins TRBV18 to TRBJ1-2, with TRBD1 matching 8 bases. The V and J ends lost 5 bases and 1 base, in that order; junction bases with no gene match: 9. This CDR3 comprises 16 residues. Germline V gene sequence: CDR1 KGHSH, CDR2 LQKENI. CDR3 sequence reads: CASSWAGTGRNYGYTF. The CDR3 DNA is TGTGCCAGCTCATGGGCCGGGACAGGTCGTAACTATGGCTACACCTTC.

This chain joins TRBV15 and TRBJ1-2; TRBD1 matches at 10 bases. V trimming: 0 bases; J trimming: 5 bases; junction bases outside the gene matches: 3. This CDR3 spans 15 amino acids. In germline, CDR1 is LNHNV, CDR2 YYDKDF (reference sequence). This CDR3 reads CATSRDRQGAYGYTF. CDR3 bases: TGTGCCACCAGCAGAGATCGACAGGGGGCGTATGGCTACACCTTC.

The J gene is TRBJ1-2, the V gene TRBV11-1, with D perhaps TRBD1 (6 bases). V shed 2 bases and J shed 7 bases, with 11 bases lying between them. CDR1 and CDR2 from the germline V gene are SGHAT and FQDESV (reference sequence). This CDR3 has 13 residues. In nucleotides, the CDR3 is TGTGCCAGCAGCTTAAACAGGGTAACTGGCTACACCTTC. Protein: CASSLNRVTGYTF.

Turning to this clone: Given the absence of the conserved phenylalanine or tryptophan at the CDR3 end, a read error is likely. The CDR3, as DNA: TGTGCCAGCAGCTTCCGGGACAGGGTCTATGGCTACACCCTC. It codes for CASSFRDRVYGYTL. The V gene is TRBV7-3, the J gene TRBJ1-2; TRBD1 agrees at 9 bases. This CDR3 comprises 14 residues. The V gene's germline CDR1 is SGHTA and CDR2 FQGTGA. V was clipped by 3 bases and J by 4 bases; unmatched bases: 3.